These 18 T cell receptor beta chains came from one sample sequenced in a study of blood T cells in healthy people across ages. PCR was performed a second time for roughly 7 to 12 cycles using a sample-barcoded 5' primer and a J-beta primer mix. TCRdb reprocessed the 5' RACE reads via MiXCR and lists one record per CDR3 protein. The table includes more than 1,000,000 distinct CDR3 sequences, 20% to 25% detected once. The same data also went into a second study, on T cells of mothers and their children.

The sequencing input was blood. The origin of the receptors is a girl aged 2-15 years in good health.

The chain couples TRBV6-1 to TRBJ1-6, with 12 bases lining up with TRBD1. V shed 7 bases, J shed 7 bases, and the junction held 8 bases outside the gene matches. CDR1 is MNHNS, CDR2 SASEGT, per germline. The CDR3 contains 16 residues. The CDR3 here is CASTTPGQGANSPLHF. CDR3 DNA: TGTGCCAGCACAACCCCGGGACAGGGGGCCAATTCACCCCTCCACTTT.

V and J are TRBV7-9 and TRBJ2-3, with TRBD2 as a possible D gene (6 bases). The germline V and J ends were trimmed by 4 bases and 2 bases, with 13 bases remaining between them. The CDR3 loop spans 15 amino acids. Looked up from germline, CDR1 is SEHNR and CDR2 is FQNEAQ (reference sequence). In DNA, the CDR3 is TGTGCCAGCAGCTCCGGGACTGGACTCACAGATACGCAGTATTTT. This translates into CASSSGTGLTDTQYF.

This clonotype was counted a few times. J is TRBJ1-2 and V is TRBV6-5; maybe TRBD1 (6 bases). Between the trimmed V and J ends, which lost 5 bases and 8 bases, there was a span of 15 bases. Germline CDR1 MNHEY, CDR2 SVGAGI. The CDR3 covers 13 residues. CDR3 sequence: CASSPSGGRGYTF. In DNA, the CDR3 is TGTGCCAGCAGTCCCTCGGGGGGCCGAGGCTACACCTTC.

This chain links TRBV7-2 with TRBJ2-2, with D possibly TRBD2 on 6 matching bases. This CDR3 comprises 15 residues. Deletions cut 5 bases from V and 5 bases from J, with 15 bases between. Germline values: CDR1 SGHTA, CDR2 FQGNSA. CDR3 loop: CASSKGLTTTGELFF. CDR3 nucleotides: TGTGCCAGCAGCAAGGGACTTACCACTACCGGGGAGCTGTTTTTT.

Note on this clonotype: The junction does not match germline at one end; this may be a read error. The DNA of the CDR3 is TGCAGTGCTATCCCCGGACAGGGTCAAGAGACCCAATACTTC. Amino acids: CSAIPGQGQETQYF. The chain employs TRBV20-1 and TRBJ2-5; 8 bases are a match to TRBD1. The germline V gene has CDR1 DFQATT and CDR2 SNEGSKA (reference sequence). The length of the CDR3 is 14 residues.

CDR3 DNA: TGCGCCAGCAGCGAAGGGAGTTCGACTGAAGCTTTCTTT. It is translated as CASSEGSSTEAFF. The J gene is TRBJ1-1, the V gene TRBV5-1, with unresolved D. Germline CDR1 is SGHRS and CDR2 is YFSETQ. CDR3 length: 13 residues. V lost 4 bases to trimming and J lost 5 bases, with 12 bases between them.

This clonotype has more than one count but fewer than ten. V gene TRBV12-3 or TRBV12-4 combines with J gene TRBJ2-3, with 9 bases fitting TRBD2. CDR3 size: 15 residues. V lost 5 bases and J lost 1; bases outside the gene matches: 4. CDR3 in DNA: TGTGCCAGCAGTCGACTAGCGGAGGGCACAGATACGCAGTATTTT. Translation: CASSRLAEGTDTQYF.

The chain uses TRBV12-5 and TRBJ2-1; tentatively, D is TRBD2 (6 bases). V gave up 2 bases and J gave up 10 bases, with 9 bases separating them. Germline V gene data show CDR1 as LGHNT and CDR2 as FRNRAP. The CDR3 runs to 12 residues. This CDR3 is CASGLYGGEQFF. Here the CDR3 DNA reads TGTGCTAGTGGTTTGTATGGGGGGGAGCAGTTCTTC.

The chain couples TRBV24-1 to TRBJ1-5; D is unclear. Trimming left V 0 bases short and J 13 bases short, with 6 bases between. CDR1 is KGHDR and CDR2 is SFDVKD in the germline V gene. This CDR3 comprises 11 residues. In nucleotides, the CDR3 is TGTGCCACCAGTGATTTGGAAGAGCAGCATTTT. Translated, it gives CATSDLEEQHF.

The sample holds a few counts of this clonotype. The V and J genes are TRBV7-2 and TRBJ2-5; D gene unclear. Trimming cost V 3 bases and J 3 bases, with 8 bases left between them. The CDR3 runs to 13 residues. The germline CDR1 and CDR2 sequences are SGHTA and FQGNSA. The CDR3 bases are TGTGCCAGCAGCTTTGACTGGGAAGAGACCCAGTACTTC. Protein product: CASSFDWEETQYF.

The rearrangement links TRBV27 to TRBJ1-4, with 10 bases lining up with TRBD1. Germline V gene sequence: CDR1 MNHEY, CDR2 SMNVEV (reference sequence). The V segment lost 6 bases and the J segment 6 bases; nucleotides outside the gene matches: 13. CDR3 length: 17 amino acids. This chain's CDR3 is CASSKGTGDGGYEKLFF. For the CDR3, the DNA is TGTGCCAGCAGCAAGGGGACAGGGGATGGGGGATATGAAAAACTGTTTTTT. Based on the CDR3 plus reference TRBV27 and TRBJ1-4, the full variable domain is EAQVTQNPRYLITVTGKKLTVTCSQNMNHEYMSWYRQDPGLGLRQIYYSMNVEVTDKGDVPEGYKVSRKEKRNFPLILESPSPNQTSLYFCASSKGTGDGGYEKLFFGSGTQLSVL.

The chain couples TRBV3-1 to TRBJ1-1; 7 positions agree with TRBD1. CDR1 and CDR2 from the germline V gene are LGHDT and YNNKEL (reference sequence). The V and J ends lost 0 bases and 7 bases, in that order; junction bases with no gene match: 5. This CDR3 is built from 14 residues. The CDR3 nucleotides are TGTGCCAGCAGCCAAGACAGGGGGGTTGGTGAAGCTTTCTTT. Amino acid sequence: CASSQDRGVGEAFF.

The table lists this clonotype with a count of one. The chain carries TRBV3-1 and TRBJ1-5; weak D call: TRBD1 (6 bases). CDR3 size: 16 residues. The V end lost 2 bases, the J end lost 9 bases, and 20 bases lay between the germline ends. Germline lookup yields CDR1 LGHDT and CDR2 YNNKEL (reference sequence). The chain's CDR3 is CASSQMGGGNDRPQHF. The CDR3 DNA is TGTGCCAGCAGCCAAATGGGGGGGGGCAATGATCGGCCCCAGCATTTT. The full variable domain, in which reference TRBV3-1 and TRBJ1-5 provide the parts outside the CDR3, is DTAVSQTPKYLVTQMGNDKSIKCEQNLGHDTMYWYKQDSKKFLKIMFSYNNKELIINETVPNRFSPKSPDKAHLNLHINSLELGDSAVYFCASSQMGGGNDRPQHFGDGTRLSIL.

The gene calls are TRBV12-3 or TRBV12-4 and TRBJ2-1; 13 nucleotides agree with TRBD2. The J call is doubtful: the DNA matches TRBJ2-5 better. The CDR3 contains 16 residues. The CDR3 DNA reads TGTGCCAGCAGTGCCGGGACTAGCGGGGCTTTCGAGACCCAGTACTTC. It is translated as CASSAGTSGAFETQYF.

This clonotype was found many times. V gene TRBV27 combines with J gene TRBJ1-1, with a possible D match to TRBD1 (5 bases). Trimming left V 2 bases short and J 4 bases short, with 8 bases between. Germline values: CDR1 MNHEY, CDR2 SMNVEV (reference sequence). The CDR3 has 13 residues. CDR3 nucleotides: TGTGCCAGCAGTTTAGCCAGGGCCACTGAAGCTTTCTTT. Residues: CASSLARATEAFF.

This clonotype was observed a handful of times. The V and J genes are TRBV12-3 or TRBV12-4 and TRBJ1-5, with unresolved D. Deletions cut 1 base from V and 5 bases from J, with 6 bases between. This CDR3 is 13 amino acids long. The CDR3 here is CASSLDVDQPQHF. The CDR3 DNA sequence: TGTGCCAGCAGTTTAGACGTCGATCAGCCCCAGCATTTT.

The chain couples TRBV18 to TRBJ1-2; a weak D match, TRBD1 (6 bases). From germline, CDR1 is KGHSH and CDR2 LQKENI. V shed 3 bases and J shed 0 bases, with 14 bases lying between them. The CDR3 runs to 16 residues. CDR3 sequence: CASSPADRPTNYGYTF. CDR3 nucleotide sequence: TGTGCCAGCTCACCCGCAGACAGGCCCACTAACTATGGCTACACCTTC.

On this clonotype: Compared with germline, one end of the junction differs, possibly owing to a read error. The rearrangement joins TRBV7-2 to TRBJ1-2; D unresolved. This CDR3 contains 12 residues. In germline, CDR1 is SGHTA, CDR2 FQGNSA. The CDR3 DNA reads TGTGCCGGCAGCTGGCTAAACTATGGCTACACCTTC. Translation: CAGSWLNYGYTF.